Following are 32 T cell receptor beta chains from one sample sequenced in a study of beta chain features in type 1 diabetes (dated 2018 in TCRdb). General findings and caveats noted by the study authors: In all four CD4+ subsets, TCRB CDR3 length was moderately but significantly shorter in type 1 diabetes patients.

The library was prepared using the immunoSEQ multiplex PCR assay. The High Capacity cDNA Reverse Transcription Kit was used to reverse transcribe all of the isolated RNA, meaning that expressed TCRB transcripts were what got sequenced. TCRdb provides this immuneACCESS table in a form limited to in-frame rearrangements. Some clones are lacking; in checked studies, under half of them reflect an unresolved V gene, and why the rest are absent is not known. Recorded for this sample are over 150,000 clones; roughly 8% of them occurred a single time. More than 0.45% of the sample is taken by the ten largest. These receptors' antigens are unknown. The specimen was central memory CD4+ T cells from blood. These receptors originate from a woman under 30 with type 1 diabetes.

This clone is a singleton in its sample. V and J are TRBV19 and TRBJ1-5, with D perhaps matching TRBD1 (6 bases). Germline V gene lookup returns CDR1 LNHDA and CDR2 SQIVND (reference sequence). V lost 7 bases to trimming and J lost 5 bases, with 12 bases between them. The CDR3 is 13 amino acids. The CDR3 nucleotides read TGTGCCAGTAACAGGGCTGGGGATCAGCCCCAGCATTTT. The encoded protein is CASNRAGDQPQHF. Filled out from reference TRBV19 and TRBJ1-5, the complete variable domain reads DGGITQSPKYLFRKEGQNVTLSCEQNLNHDAMYWYRQDPGQGLRLIYYSQIVNDFQKGDIAEGYSVSREKKESFPLTVTSAQKNPTAFYLCASNRAGDQPQHFGDGTRLSIL.

The genes are TRBV18 and TRBJ2-7; D gene ambiguous. V shed 0 bases and J shed 2 bases, with 8 bases lying between them. The CDR3 has 14 amino acids. Germline lookup yields CDR1 KGHSH and CDR2 LQKENI. The CDR3 protein is CASSPPYATYEQYF. The CDR3 bases are TGTGCCAGCTCACCACCGTACGCTACCTACGAGCAGTACTTC.

The V gene is TRBV29-1, the J gene TRBJ2-7; the match to TRBD2 covers 10 bases. V was clipped by 8 bases and J by 1 base; unmatched bases: 11. The CDR3 contains 15 residues. Germline V gene lookup returns CDR1 SQVTM and CDR2 ANQGSEA. The CDR3 nucleotides read TGCAGCCCCCGGACTAGCGGTTTAATTTCCTACGAGCAGTACTTC. Amino acids: CSPRTSGLISYEQYF.

This clone was detected only a few times. The chain links TRBV7-9 to TRBJ2-1; weak D call: TRBD1 (6 bases). The CDR3 runs 15 residues. V gave up 5 bases and J gave up 2 bases, with 13 bases separating them. From germline, CDR1 is SEHNR and CDR2 FQNEAQ (reference sequence). In nucleotides, the CDR3 is TGTGCCAGCAGCCGGGCGTCAGGGGCCTACAATGAGCAGTTCTTC. Protein product: CASSRASGAYNEQFF.

The V gene is TRBV11-3, the J gene TRBJ1-1; D is unclear. The V gene lost 6 bases and the J gene lost 11 bases, with 16 bases spanning the gap. The germline gives CDR1 SGHNT, CDR2 YENEEA. CDR3 length equals 12 residues. The CDR3 DNA is TGTGCCAGCAGGTTGTTCGATCTCGGGGCTTTCTTT. This sequence encodes CASRLFDLGAFF. Looking up the rest from reference TRBV11-3 and TRBJ1-1 gives the full variable domain: EAGVVQSPRYKIIEKKQPVAFWCNPISGHNTLYWYLQNLGQGPELLIRYENEEAVDDSQLPKDRFSAERLKGVDSTLKIQPAELGDSAVYLCASRLFDLGAFFGQGTRLTVV.

The sample holds a few counts of this clone. This chain connects TRBV18 to TRBJ2-7; D possibly corresponds to TRBD1 (6 bases). Germline V gene sequence: CDR1 KGHSH, CDR2 LQKENI. The CDR3 runs to 14 residues. V gave up 3 bases and J gave up 5 bases, with 14 bases separating them. CDR3 sequence (DNA): TGTGCCAGCTCACCCAGGGGTGGGTACAACGAGCAGTACTTC. Encoded protein: CASSPRGGYNEQYF.

V gene TRBV7-7 combines with J gene TRBJ2-3, with D tentatively TRBD1 (6 bases). The CDR3 length is 13 residues. CDR1 SSHAT and CDR2 FNYEAQ come from the germline V gene (reference sequence). The V end was cut by 8 bases, the J end by 2 bases, with 11 bases between. CDR3 sequence reads: CASCQGHTDTQYF. For the CDR3, the DNA is TGTGCCAGCTGCCAGGGGCACACAGATACGCAGTATTTT.

The chain recombines TRBV4-2 with TRBJ2-3; no clear D. Germline assignment: CDR1 LGHNA and CDR2 YNFKEQ. The CDR3 spans 13 residues. Trimming took off 3 bases at V and 1 base at J, with 5 bases between the two ends. The CDR3 bases are TGTGCCAGCAGCCATGCGGGCACAGATACGCAGTATTTT. Protein sequence: CASSHAGTDTQYF.

J is TRBJ2-1 and V is TRBV6-1; a weak D match, TRBD1 (6 bases). The V end was cut by 0 bases, the J end by 5 bases, with 17 bases between. Looked up from germline, CDR1 is MNHNS and CDR2 is SASEGT. The CDR3 spans 17 residues. The CDR3 DNA reads as TGTGCCAGCAGTGAAGCGGTGTACAGGGCGGAGAACAATGAGCAGTTCTTC. Protein sequence: CASSEAVYRAENNEQFF.

This clone was seen a few times. The J gene is TRBJ1-1, the V gene TRBV7-2, with 9 positions matching TRBD1. The CDR3 covers 13 residues. Germline CDR1 SGHTA, CDR2 FQGNSA. With V trimmed by 5 bases and J by 7 bases, 5 bases remained unmatched. The CDR3 DNA sequence: TGTGCCAGCAGCGGCCGGACAGGGGATGAAGCTTTCTTT. It codes for CASSGRTGDEAFF.

In its sample, this clone was seen a few times. The chain combines TRBV6-5 with TRBJ2-7; 8 nucleotides match TRBD2. Germline V gives CDR1 MNHEY, CDR2 SVGAGI. The CDR3 covers 13 residues. Trimming cost V 6 bases and J 4 bases; bases outside gene matches: 5. CDR3 amino acids: CASRRTSFYEQYF. CDR3 nucleotide sequence: TGTGCCAGCAGGCGGACTAGCTTTTACGAGCAGTACTTC.

This clone was seen a few times. The chain combines TRBV5-1 with TRBJ1-1; D unresolved. Germline V gives CDR1 SGHRS, CDR2 YFSETQ. The V and J ends lost 4 bases and 0 bases respectively, with 13 bases between them. CDR3 length: 15 amino acids. The CDR3 DNA sequence: TGCGCCAGCAGCCCCGGATCGACTCTGAACACTGAAGCTTTCTTT. Amino acid sequence: CASSPGSTLNTEAFF.

V usage is TRBV27 and J usage is TRBJ2-7; D perhaps matches TRBD1 (6 bases). This CDR3 is built from 15 residues. Per germline, CDR1 MNHEY and CDR2 SMNVEV (reference sequence). The ends were cut back, 5 bases at V and 6 bases at J, with 20 bases in the middle. The CDR3 loop is CASSLYRDTLFEQYF. CDR3 coding DNA: TGTGCCAGCAGTCTATACCGGGACACTCTTTTCGAGCAGTACTTC.

V is TRBV23-1 and J is TRBJ1-5, with 8 bases identical to TRBD1. TRBV23-1 is filed as an ORF, its function uncertain. The CDR3 is made up of 17 amino acids. J lost 2 bases, V lost 4 bases, and 10 bases had no gene match. CDR3 in amino acids: CASSPPGQGWGNQPQHF. The DNA of the CDR3 is TGCGCCAGCAGTCCGCCCGGACAGGGCTGGGGCAATCAGCCCCAGCATTTT.

The gene calls are TRBV19 and TRBJ2-3; TRBD1 is a possible D gene (8 bases). CDR3 size: 15 residues. Germline CDR1 and CDR2: LNHDA and SQIVND (reference sequence). Trimming pared 5 bases from V and 3 bases from J, leaving 15 bases between. The CDR3 reads CASSFGQGGTDTQYF. The CDR3, as DNA: TGTGCCAGTAGTTTCGGACAGGGAGGGACAGATACGCAGTATTTT.

The chain carries TRBV7-2 and TRBJ2-7, with D perhaps matching TRBD1 (6 bases). Germline CDR1 reads SGHTA; CDR2 reads FQGNSA. The CDR3 extends over 15 amino acids. The V and J ends lost 5 bases and 2 bases respectively, with 16 bases between them. The DNA for the CDR3 is TGTGCCAGCAGCCACGGCCCGGACAGAACCTACGAGCAGTACTTC. Protein: CASSHGPDRTYEQYF. Full variable domain (remainder filled in from reference TRBV7-2 and TRBJ2-7): GAGVSQSPSNKVTEKGKDVELRCDPISGHTALYWYRQSLGQGLEFLIYFQGNSAPDKSGLPSDRFSAERTGGSVSTLTIQRTQQEDSAVYLCASSHGPDRTYEQYFGPGTRLTVT.

This clone was observed a handful of times. The chain combines TRBV7-2 with TRBJ2-1; 14 bases are a match to TRBD2. The CDR3 has 15 amino acids. Trimming took 5 bases from V and 9 from J; bases not matched to a gene: 6. CDR1 SGHTA and CDR2 FQGNSA come from the germline V gene. The chain's CDR3 is CASSLTSGRGVEQFF. The CDR3 DNA is TGTGCCAGCAGCCTGACTAGCGGGAGGGGGGTTGAGCAGTTCTTC.

The table lists this clone with a few counts. The CDR3 nucleotides are TGTGCCAGCAGTGAATGGAAAGGACAGGGCCGGAATGGGGAGCAGTACTTC. Protein: CASSEWKGQGRNGEQYF. The V gene is TRBV25-1, the J gene TRBJ2-7; 8 bases line up with TRBD1. Germline-derived CDR1 and CDR2 are MGHDK and SYGVNS. The CDR3 contains 17 residues. J gave up 7 bases and V 1 base, and 15 bases lay outside the gene matches.

This clone was picked up a small number of times. J is TRBJ1-2 and V is TRBV4-1, with a possible D match to TRBD1 (5 bases). The V and J ends lost 0 bases and 4 bases respectively, with 6 bases between them. The germline CDR1 and CDR2 sequences are MGHRA and YSYEKL. This CDR3 comprises 13 residues. CDR3 in DNA: TGCGCCAGCAGCCAAGAGCAGGGCTATGGCTACACCTTC. It encodes CASSQEQGYGYTF.

The V and J genes are TRBV11-2 and TRBJ2-1; 10 positions match TRBD1. The CDR3 totals 14 residues. Germline V lookup: CDR1 SGHAT, CDR2 FQNNGV. The V gene end was trimmed by 5 bases and the J gene end by 9 bases; junction bases not matched to a gene: 7. The CDR3 sequence is CASSLADRGGEQFF. The CDR3 region has the DNA TGTGCCAGCAGCCTCGCGGACAGGGGGGGTGAGCAGTTCTTC.

The gene calls are TRBV5-1 and TRBJ2-5; 7 nucleotides agree with TRBD1. The CDR3 is made up of 16 amino acids. Germline assignment: CDR1 SGHRS and CDR2 YFSETQ. V shed 4 bases, J shed 5 bases, and the junction held 14 bases outside the gene matches. The CDR3 here is CASSPSTGAYGETQYF. The CDR3 DNA is TGCGCCAGCAGCCCCTCAACAGGGGCTTATGGGGAGACCCAGTACTTC.

This clone was seen a few times. V and J are TRBV18 and TRBJ2-7; tentative D call: TRBD2 (5 bases). CDR3 length equals 13 residues. Germline CDR1 is KGHSH and CDR2 is LQKENI. Trimming removed 2 bases from V and 6 bases from J, with 11 bases in between. This chain's CDR3 is CASSPGGLGEQYF. In DNA, the CDR3 is TGTGCCAGCTCACCAGGCGGGTTGGGCGAGCAGTACTTC.

On this clone itself: A read error may produce the germline difference seen at one junction end. The chain couples TRBV7-7 to TRBJ2-1, with a tentative D call TRBD2 (6 bases). The CDR3 has 15 amino acids. From germline, CDR1 is SSHAT and CDR2 FNYEAQ (reference sequence). The CDR3: CASSLGGVGYNEQFF. As DNA, the CDR3 is TGTGCTAGCAGCTTGGGCGGGGTGGGCTACAATGAGCAGTTCTTC.

The chain joins TRBV18 to TRBJ1-1; D ambiguous. The CDR3 runs 13 residues. V lost 4 bases to trimming and J lost 4 bases, with 10 bases between them. Per germline, CDR1 KGHSH and CDR2 LQKENI. The CDR3 nucleotides are TGTGCCAGCTCACTAGGCGAGGCCACTGAAGCTTTCTTT. Translated, it gives CASSLGEATEAFF.

This clone was seen only a few times. This chain connects TRBV7-9 to TRBJ1-1; a possible D gene is TRBD1 (5 bases). CDR3 length equals 13 residues. Germline lookup yields CDR1 SEHNR and CDR2 FQNEAQ (reference sequence). Deletions cut 2 bases from V and 12 bases from J, with 16 bases between. The CDR3: CASSLWGDVVPFF. The CDR3 DNA sequence: TGTGCCAGCAGCTTATGGGGGGACGTCGTACCTTTCTTT.

The V gene is TRBV6-5, the J gene TRBJ2-2, with 8 positions matching TRBD2. V dropped 7 bases and J dropped 4; count of bases not matched to a gene: 5. This CDR3 has 14 amino acids. In germline, CDR1 is MNHEY, CDR2 SVGAGI. CDR3 DNA sequence: TGTGCCAGCAATTTTGGGACTAGCACCGGGGAGCTGTTTTTT. Translated, it gives CASNFGTSTGELFF.

In its sample, this clone was seen a few times. The genes are TRBV5-1 and TRBJ2-7; D gene ambiguous. CDR3 length equals 15 residues. The germline V gene has CDR1 SGHRS and CDR2 YFSETQ. V was trimmed by 5 bases and J by 0 bases, leaving 15 bases between them. The CDR3 here is CASRLSGSSSYEQYF. The DNA of the CDR3 is TGCGCCAGCAGGCTTTCCGGGTCTAGCTCCTACGAGCAGTACTTC.

Of note for this clone: The same CDR3 arises from other DNA sequences in this sample as well. The V and J genes are TRBV7-9 and TRBJ2-7; possible D gene TRBD1, 5 bases. CDR3 size: 14 residues. Trimming took 1 base from V and 2 from J, leaving 9 bases between them. Germline V gene lookup returns CDR1 SEHNR and CDR2 FQNEAQ (reference sequence). CDR3 amino acids: CASSLGTPPYEQYF. CDR3 bases: TGTGCCAGCAGCTTAGGGACACCGCCCTACGAGCAGTACTTC.

In its sample, this clone was seen a few times. This sequence joins TRBV7-9 and TRBJ2-5; no definite D call. The J call may be wrong; the DNA end is better matched by TRBJ2-7. Germline-derived CDR1 and CDR2 are SEHNR and FQNEAQ (reference sequence). This CDR3 spans 13 amino acids. The CDR3 loop is CASSLDPVYEQYF. CDR3 nucleotides: TGTGCCAGCAGCTTAGACCCCGTTTACGAGCAGTACTTC.

The rearrangement joins TRBV7-3 to TRBJ2-1; 10 positions agree with TRBD2. Germline loops: CDR1 SGHTA, CDR2 FQGTGA. V dropped 2 bases and J dropped 4; count of bases not matched to a gene: 2. The length of the CDR3 is 15 residues. The CDR3 protein is CASSLSSGRYNEQFF. DNA for the CDR3: TGTGCCAGCAGCTTATCTAGCGGGAGATACAATGAGCAGTTCTTC.

V and J are TRBV19 and TRBJ2-7, with a weak D call TRBD2 (7 bases). CDR3 size: 14 residues. In germline, CDR1 is LNHDA, CDR2 SQIVND (reference sequence). With 8 bases removed from V and 6 bases from J, the gap between germline ends came to 20 bases. CDR3 residues: CASGSIAGASEQYF. CDR3 in DNA: TGTGCCAGTGGGAGCATTGCGGGGGCCAGCGAGCAGTACTTC.

V and J are TRBV2 and TRBJ1-1; TRBD1 matches at 7 bases. This CDR3 has 13 amino acids. Germline values: CDR1 SNHLY, CDR2 FYNNEI. With 9 bases clipped from V and 1 base from J, the junction kept 5 bases outside the gene matches. The chain's CDR3 is CARQGRGNTEAFF. CDR3 sequence (DNA): TGTGCCAGACAGGGGCGGGGGAACACTGAAGCTTTCTTT.